This passage covers 18 T cell receptor beta chains from one sample sequenced in a study of blood T cell repertoires in COVID-19. The assay was immunoSEQ multiplex PCR, and TCRdb's table has in-frame clones only and misses some. Of 200,000 to 300,000 clones in the sample, approximately 92% were seen once. The sequenced sample was peripheral blood. The receptor source for this set is a person aged 18-35 years with COVID-19, enrolled during active disease.

The CDR3 loop is CATSDFGTGSETQYF. The CDR3, as DNA: TGTGCCACCAGTGATTTTGGGACAGGGTCGGAGACCCAGTACTTC. The chain couples TRBV24-1 to TRBJ2-5; 9 bases match TRBD1. Germline CDR1 reads KGHDR; CDR2 reads SFDVKD. V shed 1 base and J 5 bases; nucleotides not matched to a gene: 4. The length of the CDR3 is 15 residues.

V and J are TRBV5-1 and TRBJ1-5; 9 nucleotides align to TRBD1. Germline-derived CDR1 and CDR2 are SGHRS and YFSETQ. The CDR3 has 15 residues. V lost 4 bases, J lost 7 bases, and 9 bases stayed unmatched. The CDR3 is CASSLGQGEEQPQHF. The DNA of the CDR3 is TGCGCCAGCAGCCTGGGACAGGGAGAGGAGCAGCCCCAGCATTTT. The full variable domain, completed using reference TRBV5-1 and TRBJ1-5, is KAGVTQTPRYLIKTRGQQVTLSCSPISGHRSVSWYQQTPGQGLQFLFEYFSETQRNKGNFPGRFSGRQFSNSRSEMNVSTLELGDSALYLCASSLGQGEEQPQHFGDGTRLSIL.

The chain carries TRBV7-9 and TRBJ2-1, with 7 bases matching TRBD1. The V segment lost 1 base and the J segment 9 bases; nucleotides outside the gene matches: 6. From germline, CDR1 is SEHNR and CDR2 FQNEAQ (reference sequence). The CDR3 loop spans 14 amino acids. The CDR3 DNA reads as TGTGCCAGCAGCTTAGGGGGACAGCACGCTGAGCAGTTCTTC. Translation gives CASSLGGQHAEQFF.

The chain recombines TRBV6-5 with TRBJ2-1, with 7 bases aligning to TRBD2. With 8 bases clipped from V and 7 bases from J, the junction kept 2 bases outside the gene matches. The CDR3 has 11 amino acids. Germline V gene sequence: CDR1 MNHEY, CDR2 SVGAGI. The CDR3 protein is CASLGGNEQFF. The CDR3 DNA reads as TGTGCCAGCTTGGGGGGGAATGAGCAGTTCTTC.

V usage is TRBV7-6 and J usage is TRBJ2-1; 11 bases align to TRBD2. With 6 bases clipped from V and 6 bases from J, the junction kept 10 bases outside the gene matches. CDR3 length equals 16 residues. Germline V gene sequence: CDR1 SGHVS, CDR2 FNYEAQ. This chain's CDR3 is CASRGSGTSGSNEQFF. CDR3 sequence (DNA): TGTGCCAGCAGAGGATCCGGGACTAGCGGATCCAATGAGCAGTTCTTC.

V usage is TRBV15 and J usage is TRBJ2-1; the match to TRBD2 covers 7 bases. The ends lost 0 bases at V and 2 bases at J; junction bases unmatched: 4. Germline CDR1 and CDR2: LNHNV and YYDKDF (reference sequence). The CDR3 consists of 16 residues. CDR3 sequence reads: CATSRDFGLAYNEQFF. The CDR3, as DNA: TGTGCCACCAGCAGAGATTTTGGACTAGCCTACAATGAGCAGTTCTTC. The variable domain in full, completed from reference TRBV15 and TRBJ2-1, reads DAMVIQNPRYQVTQFGKPVTLSCSQTLNHNVMYWYQQKSSQAPKLLFHYYDKDFNNEADTPDNFQSRRPNTSFCFLDIRSPGLGDTAMYLCATSRDFGLAYNEQFFGPGTRLTVL.

The chain carries TRBV28 and TRBJ1-5; the D gene is possibly TRBD1 (6 bases). Deletions cut 3 bases from V and 4 bases from J, with 16 bases between. The CDR3 spans 16 residues. The V gene's germline CDR1 is MDHEN and CDR2 SYDVKM. Here the CDR3 reads CASSFSTRGGNQPQHF. CDR3 coding DNA: TGTGCCAGCAGTTTTAGTACCAGGGGCGGGAATCAGCCCCAGCATTTT.

Turning to this clone: Compared with germline, one end of the junction differs, possibly owing to a read error. The chain joins TRBV5-1 to TRBJ2-3; 8 positions agree with TRBD2. This CDR3 is 14 amino acids long. The V gene's germline CDR1 is SGHRS and CDR2 YFSETQ. The CDR3 loop reads CASLRTGPSGFLRF. The CDR3 region has the DNA TGCGCCAGTCTTCGGACCGGGCCTAGCGGGTTTCTTCGTTTT.

Concerning this clone: The junction and the germline gene differ at one end; a read error may be behind it. The chain has TRBV6-7 and TRBJ2-7; D might be TRBD2 (6 bases). TRBV6-7 is assigned to the ORF class and has an uncertain function. CDR3 length equals 17 residues. Here the CDR3 reads CARSRDGRMPSSYEQYF. The CDR3 nucleotides read TGTGCCCGCAGCCGAGACGGGAGAATGCCTAGCTCCTACGAGCAGTACTTC.

The chain joins TRBV27 to TRBJ2-1, with D possibly TRBD2 on 6 matching bases. CDR1 is MNHEY, CDR2 SMNVEV, per germline (reference sequence). The CDR3 runs 14 residues. V lost 1 base and J 8 bases, leaving 12 bases between the germline ends. The CDR3 DNA sequence: TGTGCCAGCAGTTTATTGGCTAGCGTCCATGAGCAGTTCTTC. Translation gives CASSLLASVHEQFF.

The chain recombines TRBV2 with TRBJ2-7; weak D call: TRBD1 (5 bases). The CDR3 contains 14 residues. Germline V lookup: CDR1 SNHLY, CDR2 FYNNEI. Trimming stripped 6 bases from V and 5 bases from J, with 17 bases between. The CDR3 region is CASSREHKADEQYF. The CDR3 coding sequence is TGTGCCAGCAGCAGGGAACATAAGGCCGACGAGCAGTACTTC.

CDR3 region: CASSQDSQGTDTQYF. For the CDR3, the DNA is TGTGCCAGCAGCCAAGATTCACAGGGCACAGATACGCAGTATTTT. This chain uses TRBV4-2 with TRBJ2-3; a weak D match, TRBD1 (5 bases). Germline loops: CDR1 LGHNA, CDR2 YNFKEQ. V lost 0 bases and J lost 1, with 8 bases in between. The CDR3 is 15 amino acids.

Of note for this clone: Other DNA sequences of this sample code for an identical CDR3. This chain connects TRBV5-1 to TRBJ2-3; D gene uncertain. The V gene's germline CDR1 is SGHRS and CDR2 YFSETQ. The V end lost 1 base, the J end lost 4 bases, and 4 bases lay between the germline ends. This CDR3 has 12 residues. The CDR3 nucleotides are TGCGCCAGCAGCTTGTCATCAGATACGCAGTATTTT. This translates into CASSLSSDTQYF.

V is TRBV10-3 and J is TRBJ2-2; a weak D match, TRBD1 (5 bases). The V and J ends lost 0 bases and 7 bases respectively, with 12 bases between them. CDR3 length: 15 residues. Germline V gene data show CDR1 as ENHRY and CDR2 as SYGVKD. As DNA, the CDR3 is TGTGCCATCAGTGAGTCCGGCCAGGGTGTCGGGGAGCTGTTTTTT. It codes for CAISESGQGVGELFF.

The chain employs TRBV2 and TRBJ2-1, with TRBD2 matching 13 bases. V was clipped by 4 bases and J by 9 bases; unmatched bases: 6. The CDR3 sequence is 15 residues long. The germline V gene encodes CDR1 SNHLY and CDR2 FYNNEI. CDR3 coding DNA: TGTGCCAGCAGTGGGGGACTAGCGGGAAGCGGTGAGCAGTTCTTC. Encoded protein: CASSGGLAGSGEQFF.

This clone was counted a few times. The chain joins TRBV18 to TRBJ2-3; the match to TRBD2 covers 10 bases. The V gene's germline CDR1 is KGHSH and CDR2 LQKENI. The CDR3 has 15 amino acids. Germline trimming cut 3 bases from V and 3 bases from J; bases unmatched to any gene: 3. The CDR3 region is CASSPQTSGTDTQYF. The DNA for the CDR3 is TGTGCCAGCTCACCCCAGACTAGCGGGACAGATACGCAGTATTTT. The variable domain in full, with the rest retrieved from reference TRBV18 and TRBJ2-3, is NAGVMQNPRHLVRRRGQEARLRCSPMKGHSHVYWYRQLPEEGLKFMVYLQKENIIDESGMPKERFSAEFPKEGPSILRIQQVVRGDSAAYFCASSPQTSGTDTQYFGPGTRLTVL.

The rearrangement links TRBV28 to TRBJ1-1, with no clear D. Germline-derived CDR1 and CDR2 are MDHEN and SYDVKM. Trimming took off 4 bases at V and 3 bases at J, with 12 bases between the two ends. CDR3 length: 14 residues. Written as DNA, the CDR3 is TGTGCCAGCAGTTCTCAGGCGTTGGACACTGAAGCTTTCTTT. Its protein product is CASSSQALDTEAFF. The whole variable domain, remainder taken from reference TRBV28 and TRBJ1-1, is DVKVTQSSRYLVKRTGEKVFLECVQDMDHENMFWYRQDPGLGLRLIYFSYDVKMKEKGDIPEGYSVSREKKERFSLILESASTNQTSMYLCASSSQALDTEAFFGQGTRLTVV.

The rearrangement joins TRBV15 to TRBJ2-7; TRBD1 agrees at 7 bases. CDR3 size: 16 residues. J lost 2 bases, V lost 1 base, and 8 bases had no gene match. From germline, CDR1 is LNHNV and CDR2 YYDKDF (reference sequence). CDR3 protein: CATSRVVGDSTYEQYF. The CDR3 region has the DNA TGTGCCACCAGCAGAGTTGTAGGGGACAGTACCTACGAGCAGTACTTC.